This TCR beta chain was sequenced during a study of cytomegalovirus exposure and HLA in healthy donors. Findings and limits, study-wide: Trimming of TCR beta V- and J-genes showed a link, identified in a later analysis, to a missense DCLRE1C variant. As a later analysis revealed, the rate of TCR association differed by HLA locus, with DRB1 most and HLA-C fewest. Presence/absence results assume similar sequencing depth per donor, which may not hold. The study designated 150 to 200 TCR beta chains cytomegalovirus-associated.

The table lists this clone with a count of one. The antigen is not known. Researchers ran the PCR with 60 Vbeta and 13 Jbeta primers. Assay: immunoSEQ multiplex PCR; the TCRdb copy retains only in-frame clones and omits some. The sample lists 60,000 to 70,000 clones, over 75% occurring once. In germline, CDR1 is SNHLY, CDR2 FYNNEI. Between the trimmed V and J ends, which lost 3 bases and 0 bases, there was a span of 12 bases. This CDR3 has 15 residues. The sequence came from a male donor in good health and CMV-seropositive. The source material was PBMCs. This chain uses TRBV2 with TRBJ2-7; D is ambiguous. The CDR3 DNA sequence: TGTGCCAGCAGTGACTCGGCGTGGAGCTCCTACGAGCAGTACTTC. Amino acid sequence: CASSDSAWSSYEQYF.